This paragraph reports one TCR beta chain. Its antigen is still unknown. The entry originates in a study of CD8 T cells in ankylosing spondylitis. Study-level points and caveats: A TCR beta motif of eight or nine highly homologous variants seemed to mark ankylosing spondylitis blood.

The germline V gene has CDR1 DFQATT and CDR2 SNEGSKA (reference sequence). V shed 3 bases and J shed 5 bases, with 10 bases lying between them. The CDR3 loop spans 12 amino acids. TCRdb recomputed calls from the 5' RACE reads with MiXCR, one row per CDR3 protein. The sample lists 800,000 to 900,000 distinct CDR3 sequences, over 9.5% seen once, with approximately 0.5% in the top ten. The V and J genes are TRBV20-1 and TRBJ2-5; a weak D match, TRBD1 (6 bases). The TCR comes from a male donor with ankylosing spondylitis. The sequencing input was blood, either unsorted or a sorted T cell fraction (not recorded which). The CDR3 region has the DNA TGCAGTGCTAGCAGGGGAAGGGAGACCCAGTACTTC. This translates into CSASRGRETQYF.